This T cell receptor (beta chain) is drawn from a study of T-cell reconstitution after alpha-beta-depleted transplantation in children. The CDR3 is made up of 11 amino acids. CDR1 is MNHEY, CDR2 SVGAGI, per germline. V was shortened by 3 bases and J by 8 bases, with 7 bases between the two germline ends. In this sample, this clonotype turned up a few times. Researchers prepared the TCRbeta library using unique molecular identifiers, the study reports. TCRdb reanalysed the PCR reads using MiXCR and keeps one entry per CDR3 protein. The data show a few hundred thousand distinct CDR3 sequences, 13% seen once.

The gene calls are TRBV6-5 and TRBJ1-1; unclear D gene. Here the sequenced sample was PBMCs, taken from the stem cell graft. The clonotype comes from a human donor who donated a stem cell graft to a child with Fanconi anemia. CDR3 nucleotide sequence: TGTGCCAGCAGTTATCTGGGAGAAGCTTTCTTT. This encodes CASSYLGEAFF.